This TCR beta chain was sequenced for a study of blood T cell repertoires in COVID-19. Study information: T cells, B-cell-depleted T cells, or PBMCs supplied cDNA or gDNA.

In this sample, this clone turned up once. In the original workflow: Cell counts per sample came from amplifying reference gene primers. TCRdb's copy holds only in-frame clones and misses some; the assay was immunoSEQ multiplex PCR. The V and J calls and clone size come from that table; D and trimming were worked out from the DNA. The sample has roughly 200,000 clones; 80% to 90% are singletons. This CDR3 comprises 14 residues. Trimming removed 4 bases from V and 7 bases from J; junction bases left unmatched: 7. Germline V gives CDR1 SGDLS, CDR2 YYNGEE. The clonotype originates from a man in his 60s with acute or convalescent COVID-19. The chain is built from TRBV9 and TRBJ1-4; TRBD1 matches 7 bases. Sequenced material: peripheral blood. In DNA, the CDR3 is TGTGCCAGCAGCCCTCGACAGGGTAGTGAAAAACTGTTTTTT. As protein: CASSPRQGSEKLFF.